This T cell receptor beta chain was obtained from a study of post-analysis software for immune sequencing data. For the study at large: In terms of disease course, relapsing-remitting, secondary progressive and progressive-relapsing multiple sclerosis were included.

Only a few counts were recorded for this clonotype. What it binds is not known. cDNA libraries for TCR beta contained unique molecular identifiers. The T cell input of about 0.9 to 11 million gave a few hundred thousand cDNA molecules. MiXCR was run by TCRdb on the PCR reads, yielding one entry per CDR3 protein. This sample has roughly 620,000 distinct CDR3 sequences, with about 40% found just once. The study, taken as a whole, reports: Compared with controls, patients had more of 4 to 6 TRBV segments, including TRBV5-6, TRBV5-1 and TRBV20-1. With F measure, samples from one preparation batch clustered together strongly. Controls' normalized Chao1 diversity significantly exceeded that of multiple sclerosis patients.

Germline-derived CDR1 and CDR2 are SGDLS and YYNGEE. Trimming cost V 3 bases and J 0 bases, with 11 bases left between them. The CDR3 has 15 amino acids. The V call is TRBV9, the J call TRBJ2-3, with a weak D call TRBD1 (7 bases). The receptor comes from a girl aged 5-17 years with multiple sclerosis. Sequencing was done on a sample of blood. This CDR3 is CASSAEGASTDTQYF. The CDR3, as DNA: TGTGCCAGCAGCGCGGAGGGGGCTAGCACAGATACGCAGTATTTT.